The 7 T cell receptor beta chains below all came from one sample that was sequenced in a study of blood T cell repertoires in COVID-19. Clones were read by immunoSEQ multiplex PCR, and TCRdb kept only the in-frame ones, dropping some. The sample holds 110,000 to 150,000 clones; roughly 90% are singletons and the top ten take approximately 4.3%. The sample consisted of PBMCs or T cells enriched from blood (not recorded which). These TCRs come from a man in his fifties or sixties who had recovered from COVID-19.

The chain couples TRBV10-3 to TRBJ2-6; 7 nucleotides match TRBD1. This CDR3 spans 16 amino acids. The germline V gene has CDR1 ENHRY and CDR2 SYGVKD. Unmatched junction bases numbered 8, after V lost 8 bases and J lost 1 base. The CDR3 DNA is TGTGCCATCGGGCCAGGGGGTAGTTCTGGGGCCAACGTCCTGACTTTC. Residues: CAIGPGGSSGANVLTF.

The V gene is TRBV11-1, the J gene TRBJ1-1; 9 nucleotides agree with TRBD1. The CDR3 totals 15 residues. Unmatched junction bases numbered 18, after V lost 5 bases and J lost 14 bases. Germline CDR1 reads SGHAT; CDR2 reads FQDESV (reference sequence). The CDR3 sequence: CASSPVPGQGRLVFF. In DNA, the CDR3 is TGTGCCAGCAGCCCTGTCCCGGGACAGGGACGGCTGGTGTTCTTT.

The CDR3 DNA follows: TGTGCCAGCAGGAGCTTTACACTAGAAGCTTTCTTT. Protein sequence: CASRSFTLEAFF. The chain couples TRBV12-3 or TRBV12-4 to TRBJ1-1, with unresolved D. The ends were cut back, 6 bases at V and 8 bases at J, with 13 bases in the middle. The CDR3 has 12 residues.

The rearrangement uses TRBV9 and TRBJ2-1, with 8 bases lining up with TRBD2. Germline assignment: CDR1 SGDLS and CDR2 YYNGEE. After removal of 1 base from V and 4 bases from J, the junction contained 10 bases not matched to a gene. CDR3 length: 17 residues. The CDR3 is CASSVRPTSEAYNEQFF. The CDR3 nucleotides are TGTGCCAGCAGCGTACGTCCGACTAGCGAGGCGTACAATGAGCAGTTCTTC. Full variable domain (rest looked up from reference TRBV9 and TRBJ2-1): DSGVTQTPKHLITATGQRVTLRCSPRSGDLSVYWYQQSLDQGLQFLIQYYNGEERAKGNILERFSAQQFPDLHSELNLSSLELGDSALYFCASSVRPTSEAYNEQFFGPGTRLTVL.

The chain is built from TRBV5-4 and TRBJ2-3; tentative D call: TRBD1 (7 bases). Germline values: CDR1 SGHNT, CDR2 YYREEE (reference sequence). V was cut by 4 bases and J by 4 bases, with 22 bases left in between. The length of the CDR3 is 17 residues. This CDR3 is CASSDPLVGGGADTQYF. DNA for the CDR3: TGTGCCAGCAGCGACCCCTTAGTTGGAGGGGGCGCAGATACGCAGTATTTT.

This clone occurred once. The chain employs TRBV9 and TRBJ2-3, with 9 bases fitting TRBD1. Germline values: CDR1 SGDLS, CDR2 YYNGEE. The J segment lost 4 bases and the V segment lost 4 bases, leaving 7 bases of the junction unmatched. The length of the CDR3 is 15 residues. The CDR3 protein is CASSPSDRGADTQYF. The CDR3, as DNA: TGTGCCAGCAGCCCGTCGGACAGGGGAGCAGATACGCAGTATTTT.

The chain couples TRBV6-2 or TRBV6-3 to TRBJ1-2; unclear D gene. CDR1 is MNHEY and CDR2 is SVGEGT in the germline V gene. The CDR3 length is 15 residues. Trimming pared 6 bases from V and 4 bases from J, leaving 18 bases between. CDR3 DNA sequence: TGTGCCAGCAGCCGCCAGGACTCTTGGGTCTATGGCTACACCTTC. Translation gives CASSRQDSWVYGYTF.